This TCR beta chain was recovered during a study of blood T cell repertoires in COVID-19. Study-wide context: There were acute and convalescent COVID-19 samples, and they came from the United States, Italy and Spain.

Sequencing used immunoSEQ multiplex PCR; TCRdb keeps in-frame clones, though not all of them. The sample lists 300,000 to 500,000 clones, around nine tenths occurring once. The V end was cut by 3 bases, the J end by 7 bases, with 18 bases between. Per germline, CDR1 MNHEY and CDR2 SMNVEV (reference sequence). This CDR3 has 15 residues. Individuals aged roughly 18 to 90 years were recruited from roughly 22 US areas. The study assigned cohorts using participant-reported clinical history. This TCR was sampled from a woman in her 30s with acute COVID-19. The sample was PBMCs or T cells enriched from blood (not recorded which). The chain links TRBV27 to TRBJ1-2, with D possibly matching TRBD1 (5 bases). CDR3 in amino acids: CASSFSRDGGGGYTF. In nucleotides, the CDR3 is TGTGCCAGCAGTTTCTCCCGGGACGGGGGGGGTGGCTACACCTTC.